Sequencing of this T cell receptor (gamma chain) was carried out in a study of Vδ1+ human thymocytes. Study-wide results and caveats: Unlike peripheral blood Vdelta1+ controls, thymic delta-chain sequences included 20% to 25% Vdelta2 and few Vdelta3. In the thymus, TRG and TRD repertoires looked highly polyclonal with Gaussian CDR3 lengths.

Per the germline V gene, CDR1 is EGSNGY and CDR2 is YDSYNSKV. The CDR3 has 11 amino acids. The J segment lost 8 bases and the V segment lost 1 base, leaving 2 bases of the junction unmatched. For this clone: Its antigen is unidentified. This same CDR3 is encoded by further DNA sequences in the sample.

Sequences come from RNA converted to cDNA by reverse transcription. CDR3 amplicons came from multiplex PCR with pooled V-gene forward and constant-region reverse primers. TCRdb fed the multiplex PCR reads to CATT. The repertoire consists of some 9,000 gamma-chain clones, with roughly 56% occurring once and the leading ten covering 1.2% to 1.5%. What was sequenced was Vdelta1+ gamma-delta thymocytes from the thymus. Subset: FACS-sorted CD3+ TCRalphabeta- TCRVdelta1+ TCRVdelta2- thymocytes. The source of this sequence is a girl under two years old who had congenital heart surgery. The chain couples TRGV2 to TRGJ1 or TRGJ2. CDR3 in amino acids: CATWDGNKKLF. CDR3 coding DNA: TGTGCCACCTGGGACGGTAATAAGAAACTCTTT.